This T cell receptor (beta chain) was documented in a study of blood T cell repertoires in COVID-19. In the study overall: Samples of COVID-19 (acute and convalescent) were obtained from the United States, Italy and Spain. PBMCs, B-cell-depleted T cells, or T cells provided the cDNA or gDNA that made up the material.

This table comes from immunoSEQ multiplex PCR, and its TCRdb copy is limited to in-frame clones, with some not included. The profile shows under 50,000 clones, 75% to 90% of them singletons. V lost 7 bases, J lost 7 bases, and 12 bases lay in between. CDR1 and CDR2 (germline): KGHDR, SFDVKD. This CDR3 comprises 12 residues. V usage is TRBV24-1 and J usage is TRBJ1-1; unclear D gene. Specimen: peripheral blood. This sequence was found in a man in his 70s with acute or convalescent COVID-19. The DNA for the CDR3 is TGTGCCACCAGCCCCCGGGATGGTGAAGCTTTCTTT. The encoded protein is CATSPRDGEAFF.